This T cell receptor (beta chain) came from a study of regulatory T cells in long-lasting Graves disease. Library construction for TCR beta used iRepertoire HTBI primers and Arm-PCR of CDR3 regions. Each CDR3 protein gets one entry after TCRdb re-called the multiplex PCR reads with MiXCR. The sample carries some 250,000 distinct CDR3 sequences, roughly 21% recorded once. There are 14 residues in the CDR3. Losses at the gene ends were 3 bases for V and 2 bases for J; bases not matched to a gene: 5. CDR1 is SGHRS and CDR2 is YFSETQ in the germline V gene. This clonotype was observed at least ten times. Specified time point: newly diagnosed GD, antithyroid drugs for less than 3 months. PBMC-extracted RNA yielded the TCR library.

The clonotype comes from a female donor with Graves disease. This specimen was peripheral blood mononuclear cells (PBMCs), taken at new diagnosis, from a patient treated with antithyroid drugs. The chain joins TRBV5-1 to TRBJ2-7; TRBD1 aligns across 7 bases. CDR3 residues: CASSSGTVTYEQYF. The CDR3 DNA is TGCGCCAGCAGCTCCGGGACAGTCACCTACGAGCAGTACTTC.